Included here is one T cell receptor beta chain sequence, with context. The clone's antigen remains unknown. At one end, the junction sequence differs from germline, possibly due to a read error. The CDR3 numbers 16 residues from cysteine through phenylalanine. Of all the DNA, just the CDR3 is kept, 48 bases in frame from base 1. CDR1 and CDR2 were assigned from the germline V gene (reference sequence) as MNHEY and SMNVEV. This sample stems from a study of OX40 agonist ivuxolimab in advanced cancers. Context from the whole study: Ivuxolimab was an agonistic, fully human IgG2 monoclonal antibody directed against OX40 (CD134), a costimulatory receptor. The paper reports the monotherapy dose-escalation portion (N of about 47 patients) of the phase I ivuxolimab trial. Prior anti-PD-1, anti-PD-L1 or anti-CTLA-4 therapy was permitted, and approximately 40% of dose-escalation patients had received checkpoint inhibitors. A male proportion of 70% to 90% and a mean age of roughly 55 years, ranging from about 20 to 80, were recorded for the dose-escalation cohort. Intravenous ivuxolimab was administered to patients every 2 weeks at six dose levels: 0.01, 0.1, 0.3, 1.5, 3 and 10 mg/kg. Three dose-escalation patients achieved partial responses, one with hepatocellular carcinoma and two with cutaneous melanoma. Peripheral TCRbeta sequencing was intended to test whether TCR sequence diversity was altered and clonal T-cell expansion was caused by ivuxolimab. Among the 50 to 55 dose-escalation patients, about 19 had hepatocellular carcinoma, about 15 melanoma, 9 renal cell carcinoma and 9 head and neck cancer.

Overall study outcomes, separate from this receptor: Which antigens the clonally expanded peripheral T cells were specific for was not determined. Low levels of normalized T-cell clonal expansion were also seen in some patients who did not respond. In partial responders in the 0.1-3.0 mg/kg groups, normalized peripheral clonal expansion was found to be among the lowest, especially among CD8+ T cells. At doses of 0.1 to 3.0 mg/kg, clonal expansion of both CD4+ and CD8+ T cells in blood was seen between baseline and week 6. After ivuxolimab, CD8+ T cells had more expanded clones than CD4+ T cells on average.

The trial excluded patients who had a history of autoimmune disease or were on systemic immunosuppression. In every dose cohort, peripheral blood was drawn for TCR sequencing at baseline, cycle 4 day 1, and cycle 7 day 1. The samples were taken from a phase I, first-in-human, multicenter, open-label dose-escalation trial of ivuxolimab. The trial enrolled adults with locally advanced or metastatic head and neck squamous cell, hepatocellular, melanoma or renal cell carcinoma. Before TCR sequencing, CD4+ and CD8+ T cells were separately sorted from peripheral blood. Genomic DNA was extracted from sorted cells for sequencing of the TCRbeta CDR3 region. The immunoSEQ Assay was used to sequence the TCRbeta CDR3 regions. The clones in this table, taken by TCRdb from immuneACCESS, are in-frame only. Not every clone is retained; where verified, under half of the shortfall comes from an unresolved V gene, and the cause of the rest is unknown. The sample table shows about 40,000 clones, and roughly 86% are seen once. 2.4% of the sample belongs to the ten largest clones.

The chain joins TRBV27 to TRBJ2-2; 12 central nucleotides agree with TRBD2. The sequenced sample was CD4+ or CD8+ T cells sorted from blood, obtained in a trial of the OX40 agonist ivuxolimab. The sequence was collected from an adult with an advanced solid tumor such as melanoma, head and neck, liver or kidney cancer. Here is the DNA: TGTGCCAGCAGCCCTAGCGGGGGGGGGAACACTGGGGAGCTGTTTTTT. Its protein reads: CASSPSGGGNTGELFF.